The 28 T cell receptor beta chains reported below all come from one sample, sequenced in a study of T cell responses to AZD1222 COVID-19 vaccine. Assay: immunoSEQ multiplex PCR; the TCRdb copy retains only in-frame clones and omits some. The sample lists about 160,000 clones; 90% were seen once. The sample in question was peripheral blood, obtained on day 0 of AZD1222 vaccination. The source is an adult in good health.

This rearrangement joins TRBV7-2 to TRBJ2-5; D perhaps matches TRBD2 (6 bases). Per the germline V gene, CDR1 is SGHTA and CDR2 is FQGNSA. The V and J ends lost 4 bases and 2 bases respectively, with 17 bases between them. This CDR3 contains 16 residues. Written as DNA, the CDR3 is TGTGCCAGCAGCTATCGGGGACTGATGACTCAAGAGACCCAGTACTTC. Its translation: CASSYRGLMTQETQYF.

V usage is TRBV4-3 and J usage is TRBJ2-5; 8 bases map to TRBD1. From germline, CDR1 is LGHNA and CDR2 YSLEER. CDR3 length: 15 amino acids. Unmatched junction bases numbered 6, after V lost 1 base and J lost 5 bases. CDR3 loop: CASSQVQGDSETQYF. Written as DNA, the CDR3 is TGCGCCAGCAGCCAAGTACAGGGGGATTCGGAGACCCAGTACTTC.

The DNA for the CDR3 is TGCGCCAGCAGCCAGGGAGGGGCTGGAATTAGCAATCAGCCCCAGCATTTT. This encodes CASSQGGAGISNQPQHF. The chain uses TRBV4-1 and TRBJ1-5; TRBD1 might be the D (5 bases). The CDR3 loop spans 17 amino acids. The V gene lost 3 bases and the J gene lost 0 bases, with 15 bases spanning the gap. CDR1 and CDR2 from the germline V gene are MGHRA and YSYEKL.

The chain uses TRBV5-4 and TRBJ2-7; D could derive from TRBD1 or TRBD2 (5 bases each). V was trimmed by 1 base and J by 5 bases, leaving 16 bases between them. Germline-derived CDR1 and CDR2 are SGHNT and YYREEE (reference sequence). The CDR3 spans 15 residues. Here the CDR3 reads CASSLSGGQWNEQYF. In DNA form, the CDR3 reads TGTGCCAGCAGCTTGTCTGGGGGTCAGTGGAACGAGCAGTACTTC.

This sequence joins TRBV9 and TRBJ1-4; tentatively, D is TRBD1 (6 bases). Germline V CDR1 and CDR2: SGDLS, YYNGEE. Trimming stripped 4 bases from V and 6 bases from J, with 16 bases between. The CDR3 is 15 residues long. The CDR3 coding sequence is TGTGCCAGCAGCCCTAGAACAGGGACGTATGAAAAACTGTTTTTT. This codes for CASSPRTGTYEKLFF.

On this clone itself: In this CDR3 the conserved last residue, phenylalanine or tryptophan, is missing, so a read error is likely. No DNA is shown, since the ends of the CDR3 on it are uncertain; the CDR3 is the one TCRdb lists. The CDR3 is CASGRVGRTTGL. The rearrangement joins TRBV28 to TRBJ1-2; the DNA was not used to check the table's D call, TRBD1. Germline CDR1 is MDHEN and CDR2 is SYDVKM. The CDR3 length equals 12 residues, ends included.

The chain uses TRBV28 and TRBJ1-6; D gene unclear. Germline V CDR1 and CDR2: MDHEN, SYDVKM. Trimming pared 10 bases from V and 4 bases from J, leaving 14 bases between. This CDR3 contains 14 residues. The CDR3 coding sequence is TGTGCCACGACGGGGTCATGGTATAATTCACCCCTCCACTTT. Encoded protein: CATTGSWYNSPLHF.

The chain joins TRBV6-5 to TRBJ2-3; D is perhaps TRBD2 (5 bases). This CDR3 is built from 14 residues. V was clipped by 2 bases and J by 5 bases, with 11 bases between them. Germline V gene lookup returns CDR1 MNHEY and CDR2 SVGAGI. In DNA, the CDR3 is TGTGCCAGCAGTTACGGCGGGCTCGGAGATACGCAGTATTTT. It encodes CASSYGGLGDTQYF.

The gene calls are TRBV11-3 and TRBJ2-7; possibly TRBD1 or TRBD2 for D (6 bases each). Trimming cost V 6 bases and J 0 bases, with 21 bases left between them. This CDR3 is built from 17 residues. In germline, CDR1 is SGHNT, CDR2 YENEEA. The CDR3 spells CASRSRGEDSTSYEQYF. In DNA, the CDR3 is TGTGCCAGCAGGAGTAGAGGGGAGGACAGCACCTCCTACGAGCAGTACTTC.

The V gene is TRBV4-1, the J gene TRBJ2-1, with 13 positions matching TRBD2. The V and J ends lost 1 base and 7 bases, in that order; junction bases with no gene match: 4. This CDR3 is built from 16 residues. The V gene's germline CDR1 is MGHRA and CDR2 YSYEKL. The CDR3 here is CASSQALAGGINEQFF. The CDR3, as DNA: TGCGCCAGCAGCCAAGCACTAGCGGGGGGGATTAATGAGCAGTTCTTC.

The CDR3 is CASSQDLVTEAFF. DNA for the CDR3: TGTGCCAGCAGCCAAGATTTGGTGACTGAAGCTTTCTTT. The chain is built from TRBV14 and TRBJ1-1, with unresolved D. The CDR3 consists of 13 residues. Germline CDR1 and CDR2: SGHDN and FVKESK. The V end was cut by 0 bases, the J end by 5 bases, with 7 bases between. The full variable domain, in which reference TRBV14 and TRBJ1-1 provide the parts outside the CDR3, is EAGVTQFPSHSVIEKGQTVTLRCDPISGHDNLYWYRRVMGKEIKFLLHFVKESKQDESGMPNNRFLAERTGGTYSTLKVQPAELEDSGVYFCASSQDLVTEAFFGQGTRLTVV.

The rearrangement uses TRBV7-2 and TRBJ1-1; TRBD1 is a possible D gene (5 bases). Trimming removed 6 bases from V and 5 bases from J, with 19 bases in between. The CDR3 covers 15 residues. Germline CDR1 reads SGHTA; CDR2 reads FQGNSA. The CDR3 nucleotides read TGTGCCAGCAGTCTTGGGGGGAGGGAGTGGACTGAAGCTTTCTTT. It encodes CASSLGGREWTEAFF. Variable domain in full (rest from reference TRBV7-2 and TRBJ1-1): GAGVSQSPSNKVTEKGKDVELRCDPISGHTALYWYRQSLGQGLEFLIYFQGNSAPDKSGLPSDRFSAERTGGSVSTLTIQRTQQEDSAVYLCASSLGGREWTEAFFGQGTRLTVV.

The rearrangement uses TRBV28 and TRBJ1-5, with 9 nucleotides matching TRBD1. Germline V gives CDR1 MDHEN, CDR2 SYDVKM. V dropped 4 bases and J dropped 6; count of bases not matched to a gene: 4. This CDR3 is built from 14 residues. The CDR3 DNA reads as TGTGCCAGCAGTTCCGGGACAGGGAGTCAGCCCCAGCATTTT. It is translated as CASSSGTGSQPQHF.

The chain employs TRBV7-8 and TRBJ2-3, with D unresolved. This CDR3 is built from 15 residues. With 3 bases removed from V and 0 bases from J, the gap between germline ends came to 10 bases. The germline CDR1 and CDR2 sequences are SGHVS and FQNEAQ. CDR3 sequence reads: CASSFRPVSTDTQYF. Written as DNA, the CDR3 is TGTGCCAGCAGCTTCCGACCCGTTAGCACAGATACGCAGTATTTT.

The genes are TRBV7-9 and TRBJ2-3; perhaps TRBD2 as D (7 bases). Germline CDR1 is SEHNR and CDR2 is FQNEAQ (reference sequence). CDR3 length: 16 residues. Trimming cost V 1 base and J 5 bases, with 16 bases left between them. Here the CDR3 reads CASSLVGGAELDTQYF. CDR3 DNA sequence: TGTGCCAGCAGCTTAGTAGGGGGGGCCGAGCTAGATACGCAGTATTTT.

CDR3 sequence: CATRSGNTEAFF. The DNA of the CDR3 is TGTGCCACACGATCGGGGAACACTGAAGCTTTCTTT. This chain connects TRBV10-3 to TRBJ1-1; no clear D. The V end lost 10 bases, the J end lost 1 base, and 10 bases lay between the germline ends. Germline lookup yields CDR1 ENHRY and CDR2 SYGVKD. CDR3 length: 12 amino acids.

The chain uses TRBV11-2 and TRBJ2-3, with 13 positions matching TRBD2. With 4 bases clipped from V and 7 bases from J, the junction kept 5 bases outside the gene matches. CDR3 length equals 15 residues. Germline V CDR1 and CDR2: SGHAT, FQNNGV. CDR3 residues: CASSYTSGGAHTQYF. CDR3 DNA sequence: TGTGCCAGCAGCTACACTAGCGGGGGGGCGCATACGCAGTATTTT.

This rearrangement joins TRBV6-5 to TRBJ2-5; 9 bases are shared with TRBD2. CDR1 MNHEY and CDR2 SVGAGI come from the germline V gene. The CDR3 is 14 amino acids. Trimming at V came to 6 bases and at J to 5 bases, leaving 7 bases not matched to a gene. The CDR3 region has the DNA TGTGCCAGCAGCCGGACTAGCGCCGAGGAGACCCAGTACTTC. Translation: CASSRTSAEETQYF.

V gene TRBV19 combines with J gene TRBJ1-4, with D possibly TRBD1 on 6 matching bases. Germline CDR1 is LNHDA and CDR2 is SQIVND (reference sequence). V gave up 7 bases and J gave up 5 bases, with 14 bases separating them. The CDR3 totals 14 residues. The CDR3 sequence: CASKETGWNEKLFF. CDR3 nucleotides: TGTGCCAGTAAGGAGACAGGCTGGAATGAAAAACTGTTTTTT. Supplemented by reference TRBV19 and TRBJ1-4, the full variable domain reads DGGITQSPKYLFRKEGQNVTLSCEQNLNHDAMYWYRQDPGQGLRLIYYSQIVNDFQKGDIAEGYSVSREKKESFPLTVTSAQKNPTAFYLCASKETGWNEKLFFGSGTQLSVL.

The CDR3 here is CASSDTWGNSPLHF. The CDR3 DNA sequence: TGTGCCAGCAGCGATACCTGGGGCAATTCACCCCTCCACTTT. The chain recombines TRBV11-2 with TRBJ1-6; possible D gene TRBD1, 5 bases. The germline CDR1 and CDR2 sequences are SGHAT and FQNNGV. This CDR3 has 14 amino acids. Trimming took off 5 bases at V and 7 bases at J, with 12 bases between the two ends.

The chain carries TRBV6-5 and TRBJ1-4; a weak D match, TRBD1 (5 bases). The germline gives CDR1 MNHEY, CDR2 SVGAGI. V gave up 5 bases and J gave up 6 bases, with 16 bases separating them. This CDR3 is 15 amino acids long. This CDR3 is CASSSSGKAYEKLFF. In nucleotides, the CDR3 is TGTGCCAGCAGTAGCTCAGGGAAGGCCTATGAAAAACTGTTTTTT.

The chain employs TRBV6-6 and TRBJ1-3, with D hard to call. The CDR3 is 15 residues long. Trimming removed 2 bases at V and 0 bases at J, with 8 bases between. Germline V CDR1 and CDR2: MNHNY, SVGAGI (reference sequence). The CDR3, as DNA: TGTGCCAGCAGTTACCCACAAAACTCTGGAAACACCATATATTTT. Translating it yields CASSYPQNSGNTIYF.

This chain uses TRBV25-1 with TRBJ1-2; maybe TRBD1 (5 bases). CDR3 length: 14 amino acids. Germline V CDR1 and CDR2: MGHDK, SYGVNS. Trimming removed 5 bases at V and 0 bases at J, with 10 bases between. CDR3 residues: CASSSGQTNYGYTF. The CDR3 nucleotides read TGTGCCAGCAGTTCAGGGCAGACTAACTATGGCTACACCTTC.

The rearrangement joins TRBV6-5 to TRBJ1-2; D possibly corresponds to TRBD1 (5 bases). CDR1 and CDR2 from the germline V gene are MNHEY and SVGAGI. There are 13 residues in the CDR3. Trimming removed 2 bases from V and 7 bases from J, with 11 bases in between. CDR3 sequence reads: CASSYEGRGGYTF. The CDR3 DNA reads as TGTGCCAGCAGTTACGAGGGGAGGGGTGGCTACACCTTC.

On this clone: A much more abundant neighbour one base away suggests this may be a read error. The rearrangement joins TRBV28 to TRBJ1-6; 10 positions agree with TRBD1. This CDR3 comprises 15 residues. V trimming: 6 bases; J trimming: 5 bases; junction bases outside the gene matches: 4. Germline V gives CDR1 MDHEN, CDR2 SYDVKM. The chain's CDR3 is CASSPGQGDNSPLHF. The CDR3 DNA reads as TGTGCCAGCAGCCCTGGACAGGGGGATAATTCACCCCTCCACTTT.

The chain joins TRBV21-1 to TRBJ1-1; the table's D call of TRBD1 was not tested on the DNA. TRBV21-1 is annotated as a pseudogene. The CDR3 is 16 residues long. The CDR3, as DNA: TGTGCCAGCAGCGCCATAACGGACAGGGCTGACACTGAAGCTTTCTTT. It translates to CASSAITDRADTEAFF.

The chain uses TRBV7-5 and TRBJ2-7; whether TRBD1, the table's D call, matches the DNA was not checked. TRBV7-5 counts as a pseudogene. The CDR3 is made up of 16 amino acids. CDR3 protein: CARSPRTKRSSYEQYF. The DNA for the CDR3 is TGTGCCAGAAGCCCACGGACAAAACGTTCCTCCTACGAGCAGTACTTC.

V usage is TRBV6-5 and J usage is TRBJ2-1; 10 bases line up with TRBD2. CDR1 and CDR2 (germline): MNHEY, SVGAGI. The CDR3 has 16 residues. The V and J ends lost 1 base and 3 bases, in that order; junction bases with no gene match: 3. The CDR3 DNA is TGTGCCAGCAGTTACTATCCTAGCGGGGGCTACAATGAGCAGTTCTTC. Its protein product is CASSYYPSGGYNEQFF.